This entry is about one T cell receptor beta chain. Its antigen is still unknown. Base qualities were left out, and no much larger clone turns up one base away. These data belong to a study of blood T cell repertoires in COVID-19 (dated by TCRdb to about 2020). Regarding the complete study: The collaborator samples originated in the United States, Italy and Spain and spanned the acute and convalescent phases of COVID-19. Subjects who had been exposed to COVID-19, were actively infected with it, or had recovered from it provided the deeply sampled blood TCRbeta repertoires that made up the dataset. Where available, HLA class I and class II types were obtained from metadata supplied by the sample provider rather than from assay-based typing. Sample metadata almost always included a de-identified subject ID, COVID-19 status, age in years and sex. The material from the prospective study consisted of cDNA or gDNA derived from T cells, B-cell-depleted T cells, or PBMCs. A freely available public database, intended as a resource for researchers studying the immune response to SARS-CoV-2, is where the repertoires were released. Samples were obtained from the ongoing ImmuneRACE study (first 160 participants) and from approximately 1,200 subjects provided by 6 global collaborators.

Overall study results and their limits: How much clinical and demographic metadata was included differed by source and by participant, and the metadata was provided uncurated.

TCRbeta CDR3 regions were amplified from genomic DNA using the immunoSEQ Assay, a bias-controlled multiplex PCR. Per the authors' processing: The number of nucleated cells in each sample was estimated by amplification of reference gene primers within the assay. Sequence reads were collapsed and filtered to measure the absolute abundance of every unique TCRbeta CDR3 rearrangement. Productive Simpson clonality was computed per sample as the square root of Simpson's diversity index over productive rearrangements. Held by TCRdb, this immuneACCESS table contains in-frame sequences only and omits some clones. Under half of the omission traces to an unresolved V gene where checked; the cause of the rest is unknown. Clone size and the V and J calls come from that table; the DNA yielded D and trimming. For this sample the table gives roughly 90,000 clones, of which over 75% were detected only once. The ten largest clonotypes hold over 10% of the sample.

Whole blood was collected in K2EDTA tubes by collaborating institutions according to the institutions' own protocols. For TCRbeta analysis, collaborators shipped samples as frozen whole blood, isolated PBMCs, or DNA extracted from either of those sample types. The clonotype originates from a human donor in a cohort sampled during active COVID-19. The specimen sequenced was peripheral blood.

The CDR3 region reads CASSLTRSGVAYF. DNA sequence: TGTGCCAGCAGCTTAACCCGTAGCGGGGTCGCGTACTTC. Recombination joined TRBV7-3 with TRBJ2-7, and 8 junction bases match TRBD2. V and J are trimmed by 0 bases and 12 bases, and the gene matches miss 7 bases of the junction. Counted from cysteine to phenylalanine, this CDR3 has 13 amino acids. Kept here is only the CDR3 DNA, which spans 39 bases and is read in frame from base 1. Looking up the germline V gene yields CDR1 SGHTA and CDR2 FQGTGA. Extended through the reference TRBV7-3 and TRBJ2-7 proteins, this CDR3 yields the full variable domain: GAGVSQTPSNKVTEKGKYVELRCDPISGHTALYWYRQSLGQGPEFLIYFQGTGAADDSGLPNDRFFAVRPEGSVSTLKIQRTERGDSAVYLCASSLTRSGVAYFGPGTRLTVT.